The 16 T cell receptor beta chains below were found in one sample sequenced in a study of T cell repertoires in cytomegalovirus infection. TCRdb itself ran the reads through MiXCR, one entry per CDR3 protein. The table has approximately 110,000 distinct CDR3 sequences, roughly 39% seen once. No antigen has been assigned to these receptors. The sample consisted of CD8+ T cells from cultured PBMCs, taken from culture after CMV antigen stimulation. The receptors were gathered from a human donor in good health (CMV status not recorded). Some clones in this sample may be carry-over from other donors' samples.

The chain recombines TRBV18 with TRBJ2-1; 8 positions agree with TRBD1. V was clipped by 0 bases and J by 5 bases; unmatched bases: 6. This CDR3 spans 16 amino acids. Germline lookup yields CDR1 KGHSH and CDR2 LQKENI. CDR3 sequence (DNA): TGTGCCAGCTCACCACCTTTCAGGGGGCCAAACAATGAGCAGTTCTTC. It yields the protein CASSPPFRGPNNEQFF.

The chain joins TRBV7-9 to TRBJ2-5, with no clear D. The CDR3 extends over 14 amino acids. Germline CDR1 reads SEHNR; CDR2 reads FQNEAQ (reference sequence). V lost 6 bases, J lost 2 bases, and 13 bases lay in between. This chain's CDR3 is CASRKFGLQETQYF. The CDR3 bases are TGTGCCAGCAGGAAGTTCGGGCTGCAAGAGACCCAGTACTTC.

The table lists this clonotype with many counts. The chain employs TRBV6-1 and TRBJ1-4, with no clear D. CDR1 and CDR2 (germline): MNHNS, SASEGT. This CDR3 comprises 14 residues. The V end lost 8 bases, the J end lost 7 bases, and 17 bases lay between the germline ends. In nucleotides, the CDR3 is TGTGCCAGCGCCCCATTTGGGGATAGTGAAAAACTGTTTTTT. Translating gives CASAPFGDSEKLFF.

J is TRBJ2-1 and V is TRBV19; maybe TRBD2 (5 bases). Germline V gene sequence: CDR1 LNHDA, CDR2 SQIVND (reference sequence). V lost 6 bases and J 6 bases, leaving 9 bases between the germline ends. The CDR3 covers 12 residues. CDR3 in amino acids: CASSMGVNEQFF. CDR3 in DNA: TGTGCCAGTAGCATGGGAGTCAATGAGCAGTTCTTC.

The chain couples TRBV5-6 to TRBJ2-3; possible D gene TRBD2, 6 bases. The CDR3 covers 14 residues. V gave up 4 bases and J gave up 4 bases, with 13 bases separating them. In germline, CDR1 is SGHDT, CDR2 YYEEEE. The CDR3 nucleotides read TGTGCCAGCAGCCTTCGGGAGCGCCCAGATACGCAGTATTTT. Protein sequence: CASSLRERPDTQYF. Filled out from reference TRBV5-6 and TRBJ2-3, the complete variable domain reads DAGVTQSPTHLIKTRGQQVTLRCSPKSGHDTVSWYQQALGQGPQFIFQYYEEEERQRGNFPDRFSGHQFPNYSSELNVNALLLGDSALYLCASSLRERPDTQYFGPGTRLTVL.

This clonotype was seen more than once but under ten times. The chain's CDR3 is CASSLGRPGTDTQYF. The CDR3 DNA is TGTGCCAGCTCGTTGGGGCGACCTGGCACAGATACGCAGTATTTT. V gene TRBV12-3 or TRBV12-4 combines with J gene TRBJ2-3; possible D gene TRBD1, 5 bases. The germline V and J ends were trimmed by 8 bases and 1 base, with 16 bases remaining between them. The CDR3 contains 15 residues.

This sequence joins TRBV4-1 and TRBJ1-1; TRBD1 aligns across 9 bases. The CDR3 has 15 residues. Germline CDR1 is MGHRA and CDR2 is YSYEKL. With 1 base clipped from V and 2 bases from J, the junction kept 2 bases outside the gene matches. The CDR3 protein is CASSQVTGGNTEAFF. CDR3 coding DNA: TGCGCCAGCAGCCAAGTAACAGGGGGCAACACTGAAGCTTTCTTT.

The V gene is TRBV7-9, the J gene TRBJ2-5, with 9 bases that match TRBD2. Germline assignment: CDR1 SEHNR and CDR2 FQNEAQ (reference sequence). V dropped 8 bases and J dropped 5; count of bases not matched to a gene: 12. There are 15 residues in the CDR3. Here the CDR3 DNA reads TGTGCCAGCTCCCGTCTAGCGGGGACCAAGGAGACCCAGTACTTC. Its protein is CASSRLAGTKETQYF.

The chain employs TRBV7-9 and TRBJ1-5, with D unclear. Per the germline V gene, CDR1 is SEHNR and CDR2 is FQNEAQ (reference sequence). The CDR3 has 13 residues. Trimming removed 5 bases at V and 4 bases at J, with 9 bases between. The CDR3 sequence is CASSPSGNQPQHF. The CDR3 DNA follows: TGTGCCAGCAGCCCCTCGGGGAATCAGCCCCAGCATTTT. Complete variable domain (other parts from reference TRBV7-9 and TRBJ1-5): DTGVSQNPRHKITKRGQNVTFRCDPISEHNRLYWYRQTLGQGPEFLTYFQNEAQLEKSRLLSDRFSAERPKGSFSTLEIQRTEQGDSAMYLCASSPSGNQPQHFGDGTRLSIL.

This clonotype was seen more than once but under ten times. The chain joins TRBV24-1 to TRBJ2-2; D uncertain. The CDR3 loop spans 17 amino acids. The germline V and J ends were trimmed by 4 bases and 2 bases, with 16 bases remaining between them. The germline V gene has CDR1 KGHDR and CDR2 SFDVKD. CDR3 amino acids: CATSEGRMRQNTGELFF. The CDR3 DNA follows: TGTGCCACCAGTGAGGGCAGGATGAGGCAAAACACCGGGGAGCTGTTTTTT.

This clonotype has more than one count but fewer than ten. V and J are TRBV7-8 and TRBJ1-1; D not resolved. V lost 5 bases and J 4 bases, leaving 17 bases between the germline ends. Germline V gene sequence: CDR1 SGHVS, CDR2 FQNEAQ. The CDR3 sequence is 15 residues long. CDR3 sequence: CASSPTGAVFTEAFF. CDR3 DNA sequence: TGTGCCAGCAGCCCTACGGGAGCTGTTTTCACTGAAGCTTTCTTT.

The table lists this clonotype with many counts. The CDR3 is CASSETSGTSTDTQYF. CDR3 coding DNA: TGTGCCAGCAGCGAAACTAGCGGAACCAGCACAGATACGCAGTATTTT. The gene calls are TRBV7-3 and TRBJ2-3, with TRBD2 matching over 8 bases. Germline CDR1 SGHTA, CDR2 FQGTGA. The CDR3 extends over 16 amino acids. After removal of 5 bases from V and 0 bases from J, the junction contained 7 bases not matched to a gene.

The chain has TRBV7-6 and TRBJ2-7; D is undetermined. Germline CDR1 SGHVS, CDR2 FNYEAQ. The CDR3 extends over 13 amino acids. Deletions cut 5 bases from V and 3 bases from J, with 11 bases between. The CDR3 nucleotides read TGTGCCAGCAGCCTCTCGTTAAACTACGAGCAGTACTTC. It specifies CASSLSLNYEQYF.

The gene calls are TRBV7-8 and TRBJ1-5, with 8 nucleotides matching TRBD1. With 8 bases clipped from V and 3 bases from J, the junction kept 6 bases outside the gene matches. Germline-derived CDR1 and CDR2 are SGHVS and FQNEAQ. This CDR3 is built from 14 residues. The chain's CDR3 is CASWTGSYNQPQHF. The CDR3 DNA follows: TGTGCCAGCTGGACAGGGTCGTACAATCAGCCCCAGCATTTT.

The chain employs TRBV9 and TRBJ2-3; TRBD2 matches at 7 bases. The germline V gene has CDR1 SGDLS and CDR2 YYNGEE. The CDR3 is 15 residues long. V shed 2 bases and J 0 bases; nucleotides not matched to a gene: 3. The CDR3 here is CASSVSGISTDTQYF. The CDR3 region has the DNA TGTGCCAGCAGCGTCAGCGGGATAAGCACAGATACGCAGTATTTT.

The CDR3, as DNA: TGTGCCAGCAGCTCTGGACAGGAGCAGTTCTTC. Protein sequence: CASSSGQEQFF. J is TRBJ2-1 and V is TRBV7-3; the D gene is possibly TRBD1 (6 bases). The germline V and J ends were trimmed by 4 bases and 10 bases, with 8 bases remaining between them. The CDR3 loop spans 11 amino acids. Looked up from germline, CDR1 is SGHTA and CDR2 is FQGTGA.